This T cell receptor beta chain was sequenced for a study of post-analysis software for immune sequencing data. Study as a whole: Relapsing-remitting, secondary progressive and progressive-relapsing forms made up the multiple sclerosis disease courses. The study, taken as a whole, reports: Among a few TRBV segments more frequent in patients than controls were TRBV5-6, TRBV5-1 and TRBV20-1.

In regard to this clonotype: What it binds is not known.

Losses at the gene ends were 0 bases for V and 2 bases for J; bases not matched to a gene: 6. The CDR3 is made up of 16 amino acids. Germline-derived CDR1 and CDR2 are SGHRS and YFSETQ. cDNA libraries for TCR beta contained unique molecular identifiers. TCRdb recomputed calls from the PCR reads with MiXCR, one row per CDR3 protein. The sample shows about 820,000 distinct CDR3 sequences, roughly 58% of them seen only once. The genes are TRBV5-1 and TRBJ2-3, with TRBD1 matching 7 bases. The receptor comes from a girl aged 5-17 years with multiple sclerosis. Sequencing was done on a sample of blood. CDR3 coding DNA: TGCGCCAGCAGCTTGGAGGGGGCCCGATACACAGATACGCAGTATTTT. It translates to CASSLEGARYTDTQYF.